Listed here is a single T cell receptor (beta chain). The CDR3 is 18 amino acids. Germline CDR1 and CDR2: LNHDA and SQIVND (reference sequence). V was pared by 0 bases and J by 0 bases, with 4 bases of the junction left unmatched. The sample comes from a study of T cell changes during pregnancy in multiple sclerosis. The protocol was immunoSEQ multiplex PCR, while the TCRdb copy is restricted to in-frame clones and leaves out a portion. The sample holds about 130,000 clones, about 96% seen once. The chain carries TRBV19 and TRBJ2-6, with TRBD1 matching 8 bases. The starting material was peripheral blood, obtained after pregnancy. The clonotype comes from a female donor with multiple sclerosis, enrolled in a pregnancy study. CDR3 bases: TGTGCCAGTAGTATAGAGGGACAGGCGCCCTCTGGGGCCAACGTCCTGACTTTC. This translates into CASSIEGQAPSGANVLTF.